The 23 T cell receptor beta chains below come from one sample, sequenced in a study of T-cell reconstitution after alpha-beta-depleted transplantation in children. Unique molecular identifiers were used to barcode this TCRbeta library. MiXCR was run by TCRdb on the PCR reads, yielding one entry per CDR3 protein. The sample records approximately 230,000 distinct CDR3 sequences, 20% to 30% being singletons. The specimen comprised PBMCs, mostly from graft donor cells, sampled 360 days after TCRalphabeta/CD19-depleted stem cell transplant. The receptors here all came from a female patient younger than 10 who had a stem cell transplant for congenital amegakaryocytic thrombocytopenia, so the T cells may come from the graft donor.

This clonotype occurred a few times. CDR3 amino acids: CASSQDRVSEGGTEAFF. In nucleotides, the CDR3 is TGTGCCAGCAGCCAAGATAGAGTTAGCGAGGGTGGTACTGAAGCTTTCTTT. The chain combines TRBV4-2 with TRBJ1-1; D is ambiguous. The CDR3 is made up of 17 amino acids. Trimming pared 0 bases from V and 5 bases from J, leaving 19 bases between. The germline gives CDR1 LGHNA, CDR2 YNFKEQ.

This CDR3 reads CASSQVGGSGRAIGTDTQYF. The DNA of the CDR3 is TGTGCCAGCAGCCAAGTAGGGGGTAGCGGGAGGGCCATTGGTACAGATACGCAGTATTTT. The chain employs TRBV3-1 and TRBJ2-3; 11 nucleotides line up with TRBD2. Germline V lookup: CDR1 LGHDT, CDR2 YNNKEL (reference sequence). This CDR3 spans 20 amino acids. J gave up 3 bases and V 1 base, and 15 bases lay outside the gene matches.

This clonotype has just one count. The V gene is TRBV27, the J gene TRBJ2-7, with no clear D. The V end was cut by 6 bases, the J end by 7 bases, with 19 bases between. CDR3 size: 14 residues. Germline lookup yields CDR1 MNHEY and CDR2 SMNVEV (reference sequence). CDR3 DNA: TGTGCCAGCAGCCTTGAGCGTTGGGCCGGGGAGCAGTACTTC. The encoded protein is CASSLERWAGEQYF.

The chain employs TRBV20-1 and TRBJ2-3; 7 nucleotides line up with TRBD2. The V segment lost 4 bases and the J segment 6 bases; nucleotides outside the gene matches: 7. CDR1 DFQATT and CDR2 SNEGSKA come from the germline V gene (reference sequence). The CDR3 has 13 residues. The CDR3 DNA reads as TGCAGTGCTACAAGTACTAGCGCTGATACGCAGTATTTT. Residues: CSATSTSADTQYF.

This clonotype appeared a few times. This chain joins TRBV5-1 and TRBJ2-7; weak D call: TRBD2 (6 bases). V dropped 4 bases and J dropped 0 bases, with 14 bases sitting between them. CDR3 size: 15 residues. The germline CDR1 and CDR2 sequences are SGHRS and YFSETQ. This CDR3 reads CASSGGSPGSYEQYF. CDR3 DNA: TGCGCCAGCAGCGGAGGGAGTCCTGGCTCCTACGAGCAGTACTTC.

This clonotype was detected a few times. The chain recombines TRBV4-1 with TRBJ1-1; D is unclear. The CDR3 covers 17 residues. V lost 1 base to trimming and J lost 0 bases, with 15 bases between them. Germline assignment: CDR1 MGHRA and CDR2 YSYEKL. CDR3 nucleotides: TGCGCCAGCAGCCAAGTAAGAGTTAGGAGGGTGAACACTGAAGCTTTCTTT. Amino acid sequence: CASSQVRVRRVNTEAFF.

This clonotype turned up a few times. The chain employs TRBV5-1 and TRBJ2-2; D is possibly TRBD2 (6 bases). V was clipped by 6 bases and J by 3 bases, with 12 bases between them. CDR1 is SGHRS and CDR2 is YFSETQ in the germline V gene. The CDR3 runs to 14 residues. The CDR3 here is CASTGREHTGELFF. CDR3 in DNA: TGCGCCAGCACGGGCCGGGAGCACACCGGGGAGCTGTTTTTT.

The J gene is TRBJ2-1, the V gene TRBV3-1; 9 bases fit TRBD1. CDR1 is LGHDT and CDR2 is YNNKEL in the germline V gene (reference sequence). Trimming cost V 0 bases and J 6 bases; bases outside gene matches: 9. This CDR3 is 17 amino acids long. CDR3 nucleotide sequence: TGTGCCAGCAGCCAAGACCCGGGACAGGGAACTGGCAATGAGCAGTTCTTC. It specifies CASSQDPGQGTGNEQFF.

The rearrangement uses TRBV15 and TRBJ2-7; D is ambiguous. Germline loops: CDR1 LNHNV, CDR2 YYDKDF (reference sequence). Trimming stripped 0 bases from V and 5 bases from J, with 11 bases between. This CDR3 is built from 14 residues. The CDR3 sequence: CATSRDRRPDEQYF. CDR3 DNA sequence: TGTGCCACCAGCAGAGATAGACGGCCAGACGAGCAGTACTTC.

The chain employs TRBV6-1 and TRBJ2-5; tentatively, D is TRBD1 (5 bases). The ends were cut back, 2 bases at V and 5 bases at J, with 18 bases in the middle. The germline V gene has CDR1 MNHNS and CDR2 SASEGT. There are 16 residues in the CDR3. The CDR3 DNA reads as TGTGCCAGCAGTGAAACGACTGGGGCGGAGTGGGAGACCCAGTACTTC. It specifies CASSETTGAEWETQYF.

This chain links TRBV12-3 or TRBV12-4 with TRBJ2-4, with D uncertain. V was shortened by 3 bases and J by 6 bases, with 9 bases between the two germline ends. This CDR3 region has 13 residues. CDR3 bases: TGTGCCAGCAGTTTGCCAGATTTAAACATTCAGTACTTC. The encoded protein is CASSLPDLNIQYF.

The V call is TRBV2, the J call TRBJ1-4, with D unresolved. The CDR3 sequence is 15 residues long. V was pared by 4 bases and J by 5 bases, with 14 bases between. Germline V gives CDR1 SNHLY, CDR2 FYNNEI. In DNA form, the CDR3 reads TGTGCCAGCAGTGTAACGAGGGTGGAAAATGAAAAACTGTTTTTT. Translation: CASSVTRVENEKLFF.

The gene calls are TRBV12-3 or TRBV12-4 and TRBJ1-1; maybe TRBD1 (5 bases). Trimming removed 4 bases from V and 10 bases from J, with 13 bases in between. The CDR3 contains 12 residues. Written as DNA, the CDR3 is TGTGCCAGCAGTTCCCTGGGGGACGGAGCTTTCTTT. The encoded protein is CASSSLGDGAFF.

This clonotype was recorded at least ten times. The chain joins TRBV11-2 to TRBJ2-7; D is ambiguous. Germline V gives CDR1 SGHAT, CDR2 FQNNGV. V lost 0 bases and J lost 6, with 18 bases in between. CDR3 length equals 16 residues. As DNA, the CDR3 is TGTGCCAGCAGCTTAGATTACCGCACAAGTGGGCTCGAGCAGTACTTC. Its translation: CASSLDYRTSGLEQYF.

CDR3 DNA sequence: TGTGCCAGCAGTCATGGAGCGAACGAGCAGTACTTC. Translation gives CASSHGANEQYF. The J gene is TRBJ2-7, the V gene TRBV3-1; D uncertain. The CDR3 extends over 12 amino acids. CDR1 is LGHDT, CDR2 YNNKEL, per germline (reference sequence). V gave up 6 bases and J gave up 5 bases, with 11 bases separating them.

This clonotype has at least ten counts. This sequence joins TRBV29-1 and TRBJ2-1, with D perhaps TRBD1 (6 bases). The CDR3 covers 14 residues. Per germline, CDR1 SQVTM and CDR2 ANQGSEA. Trimming left V 2 bases short and J 8 bases short, with 16 bases between. Here the CDR3 DNA reads TGCAGCGTTGAAATTAGTGCCAGGGGATATGAGCAGTTCTTC. It specifies CSVEISARGYEQFF.

The chain recombines TRBV4-2 with TRBJ1-4; D perhaps matches TRBD1 (5 bases). Deletions cut 1 base from V and 6 bases from J, with 15 bases between. Germline values: CDR1 LGHNA, CDR2 YNFKEQ. CDR3 length: 16 residues. The CDR3: CASSQVNTAGDEKLFF. The CDR3 nucleotides are TGTGCCAGCAGCCAAGTTAACACCGCGGGGGATGAAAAACTGTTTTTT.

V is TRBV3-1 and J is TRBJ2-7, with 9 bases aligning to TRBD1. V trimming: 1 base; J trimming: 4 bases; junction bases outside the gene matches: 8. The germline V gene encodes CDR1 LGHDT and CDR2 YNNKEL (reference sequence). This CDR3 region has 16 residues. The CDR3 spells CASSQGPWTGVYEQYF. The CDR3 DNA reads as TGTGCCAGCAGCCAAGGCCCCTGGACAGGGGTATACGAGCAGTACTTC.

The chain combines TRBV6-2 or TRBV6-3 with TRBJ2-2, with 14 nucleotides matching TRBD2. This CDR3 contains 17 residues. J was trimmed by 4 bases and V by 5 bases; bases with no gene match: 6. Germline CDR1 reads MNHEY; CDR2 reads SVGEGT. The CDR3 nucleotides read TGTGCCAGCAGTCGGGGACTAGCGGGAGAAAGCACCGGGGAGCTGTTTTTT. Translation gives CASSRGLAGESTGELFF.

This clonotype was seen a handful of times. The rearrangement joins TRBV7-8 to TRBJ2-1; 12 nucleotides align to TRBD2. This CDR3 region has 14 residues. Per germline, CDR1 SGHVS and CDR2 FQNEAQ. Unmatched junction bases numbered 9, after V lost 3 bases and J lost 15 bases. As DNA, the CDR3 is TGTGCCAGCAGCTTTACGGGACTAGCGGGTTATCTGTTCTTC. Its translation: CASSFTGLAGYLFF.

V is TRBV5-1 and J is TRBJ2-2; D is unclear. Between the trimmed V and J ends, which lost 3 bases and 3 bases, there was a span of 9 bases. This CDR3 spans 14 amino acids. Germline lookup yields CDR1 SGHRS and CDR2 YFSETQ. The CDR3 nucleotides are TGCGCCAGCAGCTATAGACCAGACACCGGGGAGCTGTTTTTT. It translates to CASSYRPDTGELFF.

A few counts support this clonotype. V usage is TRBV10-3 and J usage is TRBJ2-2, with 7 nucleotides matching TRBD1. With 6 bases clipped from V and 1 base from J, the junction kept 2 bases outside the gene matches. This CDR3 region has 14 residues. Germline assignment: CDR1 ENHRY and CDR2 SYGVKD. The CDR3 reads CAISRQGNTGELFF. The CDR3, as DNA: TGTGCCATCAGCCGACAGGGGAACACCGGGGAGCTGTTTTTT.

The chain employs TRBV9 and TRBJ1-1; D remains unclear. Germline V CDR1 and CDR2: SGDLS, YYNGEE. V dropped 0 bases and J dropped 1 base, with 10 bases sitting between them. CDR3 length equals 15 residues. CDR3: CASSVGPEPNTEAFF. The CDR3 nucleotides read TGTGCCAGCAGCGTAGGTCCAGAACCGAACACTGAAGCTTTCTTT.